This TCR beta chain originates from a study of T cell changes during pregnancy in multiple sclerosis. TCRdb's table, derived via immunoSEQ multiplex PCR, lists solely in-frame clones and lacks some. There are under 95,000 clones in the sample; around nine tenths occur only once, and 2% lies in the top ten. The TCR comes from a female donor with multiple sclerosis, enrolled in a pregnancy study. The input for sequencing was peripheral blood, taken in the second trimester of pregnancy.

The CDR3 coding sequence is TGTGCCAGCAGCTTGGATGATGCGAGAACAGAAACAGGGGGCGCAGATACGCAGTATTTT. It codes for CASSLDDARTETGGADTQYF. The chain carries TRBV5-5 and TRBJ2-3; TRBD1 matches 9 bases. CDR3 length: 20 amino acids. Trimming at V came to 0 bases and at J to 4 bases, leaving 18 bases not matched to a gene. Germline loops: CDR1 SGHKS, CDR2 YYEKEE (reference sequence).